One T cell receptor beta chain is described in this entry. Germline V lookup: CDR1 SQVTM, CDR2 ANQGSEA. This CDR3 has 14 amino acids. Losses at the gene ends were 7 bases for V and 1 base for J; bases not matched to a gene: 7. This entry comes from a study of blood T cell repertoires in COVID-19. Assay: immunoSEQ multiplex PCR; the TCRdb copy retains only in-frame clones and omits some. This table holds about 260,000 clones, around 93% found once. This chain connects TRBV29-1 to TRBJ2-3; 8 bases are shared with TRBD1. This TCR derives from a middle-aged man who had been exposed to COVID-19. Sequenced material: PBMCs or T cells enriched from blood (not recorded which). The CDR3 here is CSATRGRGTDTQYF. CDR3 nucleotide sequence: TGCAGCGCCACCAGGGGGCGAGGCACAGATACGCAGTATTTT.